This entry lists 25 T cell receptor beta chains sequenced from one sample in a study of blood T cell repertoires in COVID-19. The assay was immunoSEQ multiplex PCR, and TCRdb's table has in-frame clones only and misses some. Here the sample spans 270,000 or so clones, under 90% being singletons. The sequenced sample consisted of peripheral blood. The receptors originated from a woman in her 30s with COVID-19, enrolled during active disease.

This clone was counted a single time. This chain joins TRBV5-8 and TRBJ2-5; 7 bases are a match to TRBD1. CDR3 length: 13 residues. V lost 5 bases and J lost 1; bases outside the gene matches: 2. CDR1 and CDR2 from the germline V gene are SGHTS and YDEGEE. The CDR3 region has the DNA TGTGCCAGCAGGTCAGGGGGCCAAGAGACCCAGTACTTC. It specifies CASRSGGQETQYF. Full variable domain (outside the CDR3, taken from reference TRBV5-8 and TRBJ2-5): EAGVTQSPTHLIKTRGQQATLRCSPISGHTSVYWYQQALGLGLQFLLWYDEGEERNRGNFPPRFSGRQFPNYSSELNVNALELEDSALYLCASRSGGQETQYFGPGTRLLVL.

The chain combines TRBV20-1 with TRBJ2-5; 9 nucleotides agree with TRBD2. The CDR3 consists of 14 residues. Germline-derived CDR1 and CDR2 are DFQATT and SNEGSKA (reference sequence). V was clipped by 3 bases and J by 6 bases; unmatched bases: 8. For the CDR3, the DNA is TGCAGTGCTAGTGGCGCGGGGGGGCCAAAGACCCAGTACTTC. This sequence encodes CSASGAGGPKTQYF.

The genes are TRBV11-2 and TRBJ2-6, with 7 bases identical to TRBD1. J lost 0 bases, V lost 5 bases, and 7 bases had no gene match. CDR1 is SGHAT, CDR2 FQNNGV, per germline. This CDR3 contains 17 residues. The DNA for the CDR3 is TGTGCCAGCAGCCTACAGGGGACCGTCTCTGGGGCCAACGTCCTGACTTTC. Translation: CASSLQGTVSGANVLTF.

The V call is TRBV11-2, the J call TRBJ2-7, with D perhaps TRBD2 (6 bases). CDR3 size: 14 residues. Trimming took off 5 bases at V and 2 bases at J, with 13 bases between the two ends. Germline V gene sequence: CDR1 SGHAT, CDR2 FQNNGV. CDR3 in amino acids: CASSRIAATYEQYF. CDR3 nucleotide sequence: TGTGCCAGCAGCCGAATAGCGGCGACCTACGAGCAGTACTTC.

The chain has TRBV11-1 and TRBJ2-1; TRBD2 matches 7 bases. V trimming: 5 bases; J trimming: 1 base; junction bases outside the gene matches: 8. CDR1 is SGHAT, CDR2 FQDESV, per germline (reference sequence). CDR3 size: 16 residues. CDR3 protein: CASSLLAAVSYNEQFF. The CDR3 nucleotides read TGTGCCAGCAGCCTCCTAGCGGCTGTGTCCTACAATGAGCAGTTCTTC.

The rearrangement joins TRBV7-6 to TRBJ2-7, with a weak D call TRBD2 (5 bases). Trimming cost V 5 bases and J 6 bases, with 14 bases left between them. CDR3 size: 13 residues. Germline values: CDR1 SGHVS, CDR2 FNYEAQ. The CDR3 nucleotides are TGTGCCAGCAGCGTTAATCGAGGGAGCGAGCAGTACTTC. Translation: CASSVNRGSEQYF.

This sequence joins TRBV19 and TRBJ2-7; D might be TRBD2 (6 bases). V was trimmed by 5 bases and J by 2 bases, leaving 10 bases between them. The CDR3 has 13 residues. Per the germline V gene, CDR1 is LNHDA and CDR2 is SQIVND (reference sequence). In DNA, the CDR3 is TGTGCCAGTAGTCCGGGGGTCCCCTACGAGCAGTACTTC. As protein: CASSPGVPYEQYF.

The chain joins TRBV3-1 (or the pseudogene TRBV3-2) to TRBJ2-1; TRBD2 might be the D (7 bases). V was clipped by 0 bases and J by 6 bases, with 15 bases between them. Germline lookup yields CDR1 LGHDT and CDR2 YNNKEL (reference sequence). The CDR3 has 16 residues. The CDR3 region has the DNA TGTGCCAGCAGCCAAGATCTGGGGGGGCAGGGCAATGAGCAGTTCTTC. Translation gives CASSQDLGGQGNEQFF.

J is TRBJ1-2 and V is TRBV10-1, with TRBD1 matching over 8 bases. The ends lost 0 bases at V and 6 bases at J; junction bases unmatched: 0. Germline V gene data show CDR1 as WNHNN and CDR2 as SYGVQD (reference sequence). CDR3 length equals 13 residues. Here the CDR3 reads CASSESTGDGYTF. CDR3 nucleotide sequence: TGCGCCAGCAGTGAGTCGACAGGGGATGGCTACACCTTC.

The chain uses TRBV27 and TRBJ1-5; possibly TRBD1 for D (5 bases). The V gene lost 5 bases and the J gene lost 8 bases, with 16 bases spanning the gap. The length of the CDR3 is 14 residues. Germline loops: CDR1 MNHEY, CDR2 SMNVEV (reference sequence). The chain's CDR3 is CASSLFGGVKPQHF. The CDR3, as DNA: TGTGCCAGCAGTCTCTTCGGGGGTGTGAAGCCCCAGCATTTT.

This clone was recorded a few times. V and J are TRBV10-1 and TRBJ2-7; the D gene is possibly TRBD2 (6 bases). V shed 3 bases and J shed 7 bases, with 16 bases lying between them. Germline V CDR1 and CDR2: WNHNN, SYGVQD (reference sequence). The CDR3 runs to 14 residues. The CDR3 bases are TGCGCCAGCAGTGACCGCGAGACGGGGAGGGAGCAGTACTTC. Its translation is CASSDRETGREQYF.

The V gene is TRBV7-9, the J gene TRBJ2-1, with 15 positions matching TRBD2. The ends lost 3 bases at V and 15 bases at J; junction bases unmatched: 9. The CDR3 loop spans 15 amino acids. In germline, CDR1 is SEHNR, CDR2 FQNEAQ (reference sequence). CDR3 amino acids: CASSLGLAGGQSPFF. CDR3 in DNA: TGTGCCAGCAGCTTGGGACTAGCGGGGGGCCAGTCCCCGTTCTTC. Full variable domain (missing parts from reference TRBV7-9 and TRBJ2-1): DTGVSQNPRHKITKRGQNVTFRCDPISEHNRLYWYRQTLGQGPEFLTYFQNEAQLEKSRLLSDRFSAERPKGSFSTLEIQRTEQGDSAMYLCASSLGLAGGQSPFFGPGTRLTVL.

In this sample, this clone turned up a few times. An end of the junction differs from the germline gene, which may be a read error. The gene calls are TRBV3-1 (or the pseudogene TRBV3-2) and TRBJ2-7; D is possibly TRBD2 (5 bases). The germline V gene encodes CDR1 LGHDT and CDR2 YNNKEL (reference sequence). The CDR3 runs 14 residues. The CDR3 DNA follows: TGTGCCAGCAGCCAAGATGGGGAGTTCCGATCGATGGACTTC. This translates into CASSQDGEFRSMDF.

CDR3 in amino acids: CATGRGYTDEQFF. CDR3 in DNA: TGTGCCACCGGCCGGGGGTATACCGATGAGCAGTTCTTC. The V call is TRBV15, the J call TRBJ2-1, with D possibly being TRBD2 (6 bases). Trimming shortened V by 8 bases and J by 8 bases, and 16 bases separated the two germline ends. The CDR3 spans 13 residues. CDR1 is LNHNV, CDR2 YYDKDF, per germline (reference sequence). The whole variable domain, remainder taken from reference TRBV15 and TRBJ2-1, is DAMVIQNPRYQVTQFGKPVTLSCSQTLNHNVMYWYQQKSSQAPKLLFHYYDKDFNNEADTPDNFQSRRPNTSFCFLDIRSPGLGDTAMYLCATGRGYTDEQFFGPGTRLTVL.

The rearrangement uses TRBV5-6 and TRBJ1-4, with a possible D match to TRBD1 (5 bases). This CDR3 spans 16 amino acids. V lost 0 bases and J lost 8, with 17 bases in between. Germline CDR1 SGHDT, CDR2 YYEEEE. The CDR3 reads CASSLVRQGVQEKLFF. For the CDR3, the DNA is TGTGCCAGCAGCTTGGTTCGACAAGGGGTGCAAGAAAAACTGTTTTTT.

The rearrangement links TRBV7-7 to TRBJ1-5; D gene unclear. With 4 bases removed from V and 3 bases from J, the gap between germline ends came to 7 bases. Germline values: CDR1 SSHAT, CDR2 FNYEAQ (reference sequence). The length of the CDR3 is 13 residues. The CDR3 nucleotides are TGTGCCAGCAGCTCGTCCTTCAATCAGCCCCAGCATTTT. This sequence encodes CASSSSFNQPQHF.

The chain couples TRBV5-1 to TRBJ1-1, with D unclear. Trimming removed 5 bases from V and 6 bases from J, with 11 bases in between. The length of the CDR3 is 12 residues. CDR1 SGHRS and CDR2 YFSETQ come from the germline V gene. CDR3 bases: TGCGCCAGCAGTTACTTGGGCGCTGAAGCTTTCTTT. It specifies CASSYLGAEAFF.

The rearrangement uses TRBV5-4 and TRBJ1-2; D is unclear. This CDR3 has 17 amino acids. Germline V gene sequence: CDR1 SGHNT, CDR2 YYREEE (reference sequence). The V and J ends lost 0 bases and 3 bases respectively, with 18 bases between them. The CDR3 loop is CASSLVVQTQADYGYTF. The CDR3 DNA reads as TGTGCCAGCAGCTTGGTTGTTCAGACCCAGGCTGACTATGGCTACACCTTC. The whole variable domain, filled in from reference TRBV5-4 and TRBJ1-2, reads ETGVTQSPTHLIKTRGQQVTLRCSSQSGHNTVSWYQQALGQGPQFIFQYYREEENGRGNFPPRFSGLQFPNYSSELNVNALELDDSALYLCASSLVVQTQADYGYTFGSGTRLTVV.

The rearrangement links TRBV5-4 to TRBJ2-2, with D maybe TRBD2 (6 bases). V lost 5 bases and J 1 base, leaving 12 bases between the germline ends. The CDR3 has 15 amino acids. Germline V CDR1 and CDR2: SGHNT, YYREEE (reference sequence). In DNA, the CDR3 is TGTGCCAGCAGACGGCGGGGCGAGAACACCGGGGAGCTGTTTTTT. It specifies CASRRRGENTGELFF.

The rearrangement uses TRBV5-5 and TRBJ2-7; D remains ambiguous. Per germline, CDR1 SGHKS and CDR2 YYEKEE (reference sequence). This CDR3 spans 13 amino acids. V was clipped by 0 bases and J by 3 bases, with 7 bases between them. The CDR3 reads CASSLGAGYEQYF. The DNA for the CDR3 is TGTGCCAGCAGCTTGGGGGCAGGCTACGAGCAGTACTTC.

V usage is TRBV15 and J usage is TRBJ1-4; maybe TRBD1 (5 bases). This CDR3 region has 15 residues. The V gene lost 5 bases and the J gene lost 2 bases, with 12 bases spanning the gap. Germline loops: CDR1 LNHNV, CDR2 YYDKDF (reference sequence). The CDR3 coding sequence is TGTGCCACCAGCCCGCCCGGGACTACTAATGAAAAACTGTTTTTT. Its translation: CATSPPGTTNEKLFF. Full variable domain (missing parts from reference TRBV15 and TRBJ1-4): DAMVIQNPRYQVTQFGKPVTLSCSQTLNHNVMYWYQQKSSQAPKLLFHYYDKDFNNEADTPDNFQSRRPNTSFCFLDIRSPGLGDTAMYLCATSPPGTTNEKLFFGSGTQLSVL.

The chain employs TRBV23-1 and TRBJ1-4, with D tentatively TRBD1 (6 bases). TRBV23-1 counts as an open reading frame of uncertain function. Deletions cut 3 bases from V and 9 bases from J, with 14 bases between. The length of the CDR3 is 14 residues. CDR3 sequence: CASSHRGRGKKLFF. In nucleotides, the CDR3 is TGCGCCAGCAGTCACAGGGGACGGGGAAAAAAACTGTTTTTT.

This sequence joins TRBV30 and TRBJ2-3, with D possibly TRBD2 on 5 matching bases. CDR3 length: 12 amino acids. Germline lookup yields CDR1 GTSNPN and CDR2 SVGIG (reference sequence). The V and J ends lost 7 bases and 11 bases respectively, with 19 bases between them. CDR3 sequence: CASSHALEGQYF. The CDR3 DNA reads TGTGCCTCCTCTCACGCTCTCGAGGGGCAGTATTTT.

J is TRBJ2-7 and V is TRBV27; D perhaps matches TRBD1 (7 bases). CDR1 MNHEY and CDR2 SMNVEV come from the germline V gene (reference sequence). V dropped 2 bases and J dropped 2 bases, with 13 bases sitting between them. The length of the CDR3 is 15 residues. The CDR3 loop reads CASSLRGGGTYEQYF. CDR3 DNA sequence: TGTGCCAGCAGTTTAAGAGGGGGCGGGACCTACGAGCAGTACTTC.

The V and J genes are TRBV27 and TRBJ1-2; TRBD1 agrees at 10 bases. The V and J ends lost 6 bases and 6 bases, in that order; junction bases with no gene match: 7. Germline V CDR1 and CDR2: MNHEY, SMNVEV (reference sequence). The CDR3 extends over 14 amino acids. DNA for the CDR3: TGTGCCAGCAGCTACGGTGGGACAGGGGATGGCTACACCTTC. Its translation is CASSYGGTGDGYTF.